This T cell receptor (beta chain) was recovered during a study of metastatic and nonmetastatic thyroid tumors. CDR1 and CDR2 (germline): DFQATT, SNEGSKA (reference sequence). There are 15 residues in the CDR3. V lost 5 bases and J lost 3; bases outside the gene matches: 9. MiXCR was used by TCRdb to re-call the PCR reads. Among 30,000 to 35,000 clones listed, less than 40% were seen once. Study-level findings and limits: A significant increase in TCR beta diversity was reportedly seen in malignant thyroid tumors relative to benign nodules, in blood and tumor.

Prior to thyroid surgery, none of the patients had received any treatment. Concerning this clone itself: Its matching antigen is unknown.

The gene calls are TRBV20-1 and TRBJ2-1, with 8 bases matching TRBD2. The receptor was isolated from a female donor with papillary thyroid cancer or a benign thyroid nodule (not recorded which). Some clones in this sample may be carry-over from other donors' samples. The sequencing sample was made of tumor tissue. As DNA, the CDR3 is TGCAGTGCTTTTCCGGGCGGGAGGTTCTACAATGAGCAGTTCTTC. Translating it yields CSAFPGGRFYNEQFF.